The 18 T cell receptor beta chains below all came from one sample that was sequenced in a study of T cells in Graves' hyperthyroidism and ophthalmopathy. The CDR3 regions of TCR beta were amplified from RNA transcripts. When the TCR CDR3 underwent first-round RT-PCR, the HTBI primer set was used. In TCRdb, the multiplex PCR reads were re-called with MiXCR into one record per CDR3 protein. The table has roughly 600,000 distinct CDR3 sequences, roughly 15% seen once; the top ten hold about 12%. Sequencing input: blood. The receptors come from a woman between 50 and 59 years old with Graves' ophthalmopathy.

This clonotype showed up many times. The chain employs TRBV10-2 and TRBJ2-3; the D is unclear. V lost 3 bases to trimming and J lost 2 bases, with 3 bases between them. Germline loops: CDR1 WSHSY, CDR2 SAAADI. The CDR3 length is 12 residues. CDR3 sequence: CASSDNTDTQYF. CDR3 nucleotide sequence: TGCGCCAGCAGTGATAACACAGATACGCAGTATTTT.

Many counts were recorded for this clonotype. V is TRBV28 and J is TRBJ2-3; weak D call: TRBD2 (7 bases). The CDR3 totals 15 residues. Looked up from germline, CDR1 is MDHEN and CDR2 is SYDVKM. V lost 0 bases, J lost 4 bases, and 11 bases lay in between. CDR3 protein: CASSLWDGGPDTQYF. The CDR3 nucleotides read TGTGCCAGCAGTTTATGGGACGGGGGGCCAGATACGCAGTATTTT.

This clonotype was counted only a few times. The chain recombines TRBV6-1 with TRBJ2-2; D unclear. Trimming cost V 5 bases and J 3 bases, with 10 bases left between them. This CDR3 has 14 amino acids. The germline gives CDR1 MNHNS, CDR2 SASEGT. Here the CDR3 DNA reads TGTGCCAGCAGTCCGAGGATTTACACCGGGGAGCTGTTTTTT. Protein product: CASSPRIYTGELFF.

This clonotype was detected many times. This chain links TRBV5-6 with TRBJ2-3; D possibly corresponds to TRBD2 (6 bases). The CDR3 sequence is 17 residues long. CDR1 and CDR2 from the germline V gene are SGHDT and YYEEEE. V was shortened by 7 bases and J by 4 bases, with 25 bases between the two germline ends. The CDR3 protein is CASHRYTVGGRADTQYF. CDR3 DNA: TGTGCCAGCCACCGCTATACCGTGGGGGGTAGAGCAGATACGCAGTATTTT.

This clonotype has at least ten counts. The V and J genes are TRBV6-1 and TRBJ1-5; TRBD1 might be the D (5 bases). There are 17 residues in the CDR3. Germline V gene sequence: CDR1 MNHNS, CDR2 SASEGT. V was cut by 6 bases and J by 2 bases, with 20 bases left in between. This CDR3 reads CASSQTREMRGNQPQHF. The CDR3 DNA follows: TGTGCCAGCAGCCAAACCAGGGAGATGAGGGGCAATCAGCCCCAGCATTTT.

V and J are TRBV6-2 or TRBV6-3 and TRBJ1-3; D perhaps matches TRBD1 (5 bases). Trimming pared 2 bases from V and 5 bases from J, leaving 10 bases between. This CDR3 region has 14 residues. The germline CDR1 and CDR2 sequences are MNHEY and SVGEGT. In DNA, the CDR3 is TGTGCCAGCAGTTACCGGGACGTGAGAAACACCATATATTTT. Protein: CASSYRDVRNTIYF.

In this sample, this clonotype turned up many times. The chain links TRBV13 to TRBJ2-1; D may be TRBD1 or TRBD2 (5 bases each). CDR1 and CDR2 (germline): PRHDT, FYEKMQ (reference sequence). This CDR3 has 14 amino acids. V lost 3 bases, J lost 7 bases, and 13 bases lay in between. This CDR3 reads CASSFRDPFNEQFF. In DNA form, the CDR3 reads TGTGCCAGCAGCTTCCGGGACCCCTTTAATGAGCAGTTCTTC. Full variable domain (outside the CDR3, taken from reference TRBV13 and TRBJ2-1): AAGVIQSPRHLIKEKRETATLKCYPIPRHDTVYWYQQGPGQDPQFLISFYEKMQSDKGSIPDRFSAQQFSDYHSELNMSSLELGDSALYFCASSFRDPFNEQFFGPGTRLTVL.

In regard to this clonotype: A much bigger clone sits one base away, suggesting this may be a read error. This chain connects TRBV20-1 to TRBJ2-5, with D possibly matching TRBD1 (6 bases). The CDR3 sequence is 14 residues long. Germline V lookup: CDR1 DFQATT, CDR2 SNEGSKA (reference sequence). V lost 5 bases and J 1 base, leaving 14 bases between the germline ends. The chain's CDR3 is CSAFWAGAQETQYF. The CDR3 DNA follows: TGCAGTGCTTTCTGGGCAGGGGCCCAAGAGACCCAGTACTTC.

This clonotype was seen only a few times. The chain uses TRBV10-3 and TRBJ1-2; D uncertain. Germline V lookup: CDR1 ENHRY, CDR2 SYGVKD. Trimming removed 7 bases from V and 2 bases from J, with 11 bases in between. The CDR3 is made up of 13 amino acids. The CDR3 DNA is TGTGCCATCAATCGACCGGAAAACTATGGCTACACCTTC. Its protein product is CAINRPENYGYTF.

This clonotype was picked up many times. The DNA of the CDR3 is TGTGCCAGCAGCGTAGGGGTCAGGGGGCAGGACGAGCAGTACTTC. Its protein product is CASSVGVRGQDEQYF. The V call is TRBV9, the J call TRBJ2-7, with TRBD1 matching over 8 bases. The ends lost 0 bases at V and 5 bases at J; junction bases unmatched: 7. The CDR3 contains 15 residues. Germline V CDR1 and CDR2: SGDLS, YYNGEE.

Of note for this clonotype: Relative to the germline gene, one junction end is altered; a read error may explain this. V gene TRBV11-1 combines with J gene TRBJ2-6; D may be TRBD1 (6 bases). The CDR3 covers 19 residues. Looked up from germline, CDR1 is SGHAT and CDR2 is FQDESV (reference sequence). CDR3 nucleotide sequence: TGCGCCAGCAGCCAACAATCGACAGGAAATACTGCAGGGGCCAACGTCCTGACTTTC. As protein: CASSQQSTGNTAGANVLTF.

The table lists this clonotype with many counts. The J gene is TRBJ2-7, the V gene TRBV11-2; 7 bases align to TRBD2. This CDR3 comprises 15 residues. The V and J ends lost 3 bases and 0 bases, in that order; junction bases with no gene match: 5. Looked up from germline, CDR1 is SGHAT and CDR2 is FQNNGV. The CDR3 bases are TGTGCCAGCAGCTTTATACTAGCGAACTCCTACGAGCAGTACTTC. It codes for CASSFILANSYEQYF.

This clonotype was found many times. The chain carries TRBV2 and TRBJ2-7, with D possibly TRBD2 on 5 matching bases. V shed 4 bases and J shed 4 bases, with 8 bases lying between them. Germline V CDR1 and CDR2: SNHLY, FYNNEI. This CDR3 is built from 12 residues. CDR3 amino acids: CASSVTTYEQYF. CDR3 DNA sequence: TGTGCCAGCAGTGTGACTACTTACGAGCAGTACTTC.

The chain is built from TRBV5-1 and TRBJ1-2; no definite D call. The CDR3 consists of 15 residues. Per germline, CDR1 SGHRS and CDR2 YFSETQ. Trimming took off 2 bases at V and 3 bases at J, with 14 bases between the two ends. The chain's CDR3 is CASSLNLGDHYGYTF. CDR3 DNA: TGCGCCAGCAGCTTAAATTTAGGCGACCACTATGGCTACACCTTC.

This clonotype was observed a few times. The rearrangement uses TRBV19 and TRBJ2-4, with D tentatively TRBD2 (5 bases). Trimming stripped 3 bases from V and 9 bases from J, with 12 bases between. CDR1 and CDR2 from the germline V gene are LNHDA and SQIVND (reference sequence). This CDR3 spans 13 amino acids. The CDR3 protein is CASSIVGAPIQYF. The CDR3 DNA follows: TGTGCCAGTAGTATTGTGGGAGCACCCATTCAGTACTTC.

This sequence joins TRBV14 and TRBJ2-2; D ambiguous. Trimming shortened V by 0 bases and J by 5 bases, and 7 bases separated the two germline ends. From germline, CDR1 is SGHDN and CDR2 FVKESK. CDR3 length: 14 residues. Here the CDR3 reads CASSQDLSTGELFF. The CDR3 coding sequence is TGTGCCAGCAGCCAAGATTTGAGTACCGGGGAGCTGTTTTTT.

A word on this clonotype: Compared with germline, one end of the junction differs, possibly owing to a read error. This rearrangement joins TRBV30 to TRBJ2-7; 7 bases are shared with TRBD1. CDR3 length: 13 residues. From germline, CDR1 is GTSNPN and CDR2 SVGIG (reference sequence). As DNA, the CDR3 is TGTGCCTGGAGTGTTGGGACAGACTACGAGCGGTACTTC. It is translated as CAWSVGTDYERYF.

The chain recombines TRBV9 with TRBJ2-1; TRBD1 or TRBD2 may be the D gene (5 bases each). The germline V gene has CDR1 SGDLS and CDR2 YYNGEE. This CDR3 contains 14 residues. Trimming took 0 bases from V and 8 from J, leaving 12 bases between them. The CDR3 DNA follows: TGTGCCAGCAGCGTAGGAATGAGAGGGGATGAGCAGTTCTTC. Encoded protein: CASSVGMRGDEQFF.